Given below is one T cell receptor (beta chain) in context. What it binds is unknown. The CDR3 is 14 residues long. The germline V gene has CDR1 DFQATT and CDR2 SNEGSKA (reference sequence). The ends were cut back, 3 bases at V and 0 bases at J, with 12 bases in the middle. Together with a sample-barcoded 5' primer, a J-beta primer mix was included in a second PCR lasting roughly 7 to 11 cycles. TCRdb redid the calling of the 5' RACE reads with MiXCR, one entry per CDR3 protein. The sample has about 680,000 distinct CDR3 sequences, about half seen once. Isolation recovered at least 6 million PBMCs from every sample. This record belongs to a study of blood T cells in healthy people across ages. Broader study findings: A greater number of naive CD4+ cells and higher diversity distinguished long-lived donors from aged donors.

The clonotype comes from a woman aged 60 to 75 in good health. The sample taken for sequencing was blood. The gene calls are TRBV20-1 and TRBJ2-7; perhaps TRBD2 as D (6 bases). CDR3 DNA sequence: TGCAGTGCTAGGGTGGGACTGGCCTCCTACGAGCAGTACTTC. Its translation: CSARVGLASYEQYF.